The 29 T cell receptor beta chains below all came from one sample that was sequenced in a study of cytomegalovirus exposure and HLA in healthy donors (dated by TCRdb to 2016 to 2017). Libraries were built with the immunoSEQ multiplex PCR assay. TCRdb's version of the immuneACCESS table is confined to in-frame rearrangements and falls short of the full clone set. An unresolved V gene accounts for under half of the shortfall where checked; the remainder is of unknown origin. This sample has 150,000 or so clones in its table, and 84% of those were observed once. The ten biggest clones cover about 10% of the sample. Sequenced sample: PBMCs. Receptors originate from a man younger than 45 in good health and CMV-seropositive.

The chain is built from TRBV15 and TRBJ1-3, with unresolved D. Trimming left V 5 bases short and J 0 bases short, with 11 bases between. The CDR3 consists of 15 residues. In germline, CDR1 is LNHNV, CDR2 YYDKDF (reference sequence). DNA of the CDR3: TGTGCCACCAGCCCCGGGGAGTACTCTGGAAACACCATATATTTT. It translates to CATSPGEYSGNTIYF.

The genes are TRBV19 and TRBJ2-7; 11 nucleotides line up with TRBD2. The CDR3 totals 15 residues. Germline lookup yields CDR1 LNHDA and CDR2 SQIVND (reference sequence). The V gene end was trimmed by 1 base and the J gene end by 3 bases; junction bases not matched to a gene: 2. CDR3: CASSIGLAGLYEQYF. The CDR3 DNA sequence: TGTGCCAGTAGTATAGGACTAGCGGGACTCTACGAGCAGTACTTC.

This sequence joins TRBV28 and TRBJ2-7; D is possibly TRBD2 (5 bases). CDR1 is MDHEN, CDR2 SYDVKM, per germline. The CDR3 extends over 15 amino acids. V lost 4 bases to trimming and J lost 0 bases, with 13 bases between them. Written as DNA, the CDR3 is TGTGCCAGCAGTTCGCTCGGTGGACTCTCCTACGAGCAGTACTTC. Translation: CASSSLGGLSYEQYF.

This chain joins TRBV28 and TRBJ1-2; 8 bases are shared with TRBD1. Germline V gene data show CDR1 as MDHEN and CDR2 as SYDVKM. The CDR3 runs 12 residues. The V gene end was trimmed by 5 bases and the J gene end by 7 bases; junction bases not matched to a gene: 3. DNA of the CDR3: TGTGCCAGCAGTGCCGGGACAGGTGGCTACACCTTC. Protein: CASSAGTGGYTF.

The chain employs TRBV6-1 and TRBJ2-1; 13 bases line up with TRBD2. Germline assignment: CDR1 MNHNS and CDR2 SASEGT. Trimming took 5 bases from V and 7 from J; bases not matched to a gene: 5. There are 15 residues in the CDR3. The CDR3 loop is CASSTGTSGTNEQFF. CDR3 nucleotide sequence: TGTGCCAGCAGTACCGGGACTAGCGGGACTAATGAGCAGTTCTTC.

The CDR3 sequence: CSVFRRQAIIYGYTF. The CDR3 DNA reads as TGCAGCGTTTTTAGAAGACAGGCGATAATCTATGGCTACACCTTC. The rearrangement links TRBV29-1 to TRBJ1-2, with a tentative D call TRBD1 (6 bases). The germline V gene has CDR1 SQVTM and CDR2 ANQGSEA. There are 15 residues in the CDR3. With 5 bases removed from V and 4 bases from J, the gap between germline ends came to 20 bases. Variable domain in full (rest from reference TRBV29-1 and TRBJ1-2): SAVISQKPSRDICQRGTSLTIQCQVDSQVTMMFWYRQQPGQSLTLIATANQGSEATYESGFVIDKFPISRPNLTFSTLTVSNMSPEDSSIYLCSVFRRQAIIYGYTFGSGTRLTVV.

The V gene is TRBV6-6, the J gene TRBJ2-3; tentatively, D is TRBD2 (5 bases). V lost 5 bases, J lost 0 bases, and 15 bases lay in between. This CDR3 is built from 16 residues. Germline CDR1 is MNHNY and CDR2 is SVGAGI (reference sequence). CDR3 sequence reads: CASSPPTRRSTDTQYF. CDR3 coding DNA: TGTGCCAGCAGTCCCCCCACGCGGAGGAGCACAGATACGCAGTATTTT.

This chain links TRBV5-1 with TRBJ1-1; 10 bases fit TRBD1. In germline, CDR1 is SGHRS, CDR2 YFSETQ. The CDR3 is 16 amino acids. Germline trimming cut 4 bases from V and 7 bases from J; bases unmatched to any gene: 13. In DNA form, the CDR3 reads TGCGCCAGCAGCAGGGGAGGGACAGGGGATGGGAATGAAGCTTTCTTT. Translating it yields CASSRGGTGDGNEAFF.

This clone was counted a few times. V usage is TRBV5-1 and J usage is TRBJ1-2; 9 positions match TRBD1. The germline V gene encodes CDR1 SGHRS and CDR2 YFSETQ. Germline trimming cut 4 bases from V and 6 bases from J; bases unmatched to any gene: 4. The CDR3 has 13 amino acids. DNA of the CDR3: TGCGCCAGCAGCACAGACAGGGGGGATGGCTACACCTTC. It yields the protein CASSTDRGDGYTF.

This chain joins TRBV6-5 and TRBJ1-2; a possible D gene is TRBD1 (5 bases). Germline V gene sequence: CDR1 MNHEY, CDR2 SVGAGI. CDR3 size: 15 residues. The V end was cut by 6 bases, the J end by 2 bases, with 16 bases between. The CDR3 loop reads CASSPNFSGNYGYTF. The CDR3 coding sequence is TGTGCCAGCAGCCCAAACTTCTCAGGGAACTATGGCTACACCTTC.

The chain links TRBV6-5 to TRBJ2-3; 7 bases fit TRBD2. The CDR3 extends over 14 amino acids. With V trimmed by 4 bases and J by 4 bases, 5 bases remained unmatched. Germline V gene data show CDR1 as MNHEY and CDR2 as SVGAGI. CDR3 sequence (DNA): TGTGCCAGCAGTTCCGGGGGGATTTCAGATACGCAGTATTTT. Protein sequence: CASSSGGISDTQYF.

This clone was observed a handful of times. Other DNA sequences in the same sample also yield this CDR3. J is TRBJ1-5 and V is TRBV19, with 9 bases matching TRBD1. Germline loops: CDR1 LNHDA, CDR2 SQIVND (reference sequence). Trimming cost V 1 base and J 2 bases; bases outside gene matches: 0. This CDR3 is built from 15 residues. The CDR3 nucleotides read TGTGCCAGTAGTATAGGACAGGGGGGCAATCAGCCCCAGCATTTT. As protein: CASSIGQGGNQPQHF.

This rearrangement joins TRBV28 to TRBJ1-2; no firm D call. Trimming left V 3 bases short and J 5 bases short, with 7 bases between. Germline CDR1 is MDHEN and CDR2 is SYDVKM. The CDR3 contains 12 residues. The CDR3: CASSFSGYGYTF. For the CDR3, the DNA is TGTGCCAGCAGTTTTTCCGGTTATGGCTACACCTTC.

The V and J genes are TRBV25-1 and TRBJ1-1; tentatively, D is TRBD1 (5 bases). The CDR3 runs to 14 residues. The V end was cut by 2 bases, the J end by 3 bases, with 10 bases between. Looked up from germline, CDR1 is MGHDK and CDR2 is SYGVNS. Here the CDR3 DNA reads TGTGCCAGCAGTGAACGGTGGGGCGACACTGAAGCTTTCTTT. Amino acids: CASSERWGDTEAFF.

CDR3: CASSLGPQGADAYEQYF. The DNA of the CDR3 is TGCGCCAGCAGCTTGGGCCCTCAAGGGGCGGATGCCTACGAGCAGTACTTC. The chain carries TRBV5-1 and TRBJ2-7; a possible D gene is TRBD1 (5 bases). The CDR3 is made up of 17 amino acids. V lost 0 bases, J lost 2 bases, and 18 bases lay in between. Germline CDR1 reads SGHRS; CDR2 reads YFSETQ.

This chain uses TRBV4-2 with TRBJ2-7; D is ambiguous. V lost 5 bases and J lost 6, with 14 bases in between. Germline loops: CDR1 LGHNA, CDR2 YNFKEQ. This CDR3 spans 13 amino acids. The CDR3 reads CASSLMDSREQYF. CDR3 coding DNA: TGTGCCAGCAGCTTGATGGATAGCCGCGAGCAGTACTTC.

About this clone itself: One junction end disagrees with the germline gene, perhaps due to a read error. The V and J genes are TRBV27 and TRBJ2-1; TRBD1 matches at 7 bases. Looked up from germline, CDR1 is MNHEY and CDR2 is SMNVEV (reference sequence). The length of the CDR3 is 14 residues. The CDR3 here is CASSPTTGYSEQFF. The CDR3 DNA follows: TGTGCCAGCAGTCCGACGACAGGGTACAGTGAGCAGTTCTTC.

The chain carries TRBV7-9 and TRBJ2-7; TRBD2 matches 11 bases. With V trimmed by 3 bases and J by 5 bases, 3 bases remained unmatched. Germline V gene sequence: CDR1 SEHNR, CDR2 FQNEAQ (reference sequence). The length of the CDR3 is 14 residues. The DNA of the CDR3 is TGTGCCAGCAGCTTCGGGACTAGCGGCGACGAGCAGTACTTC. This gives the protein CASSFGTSGDEQYF.

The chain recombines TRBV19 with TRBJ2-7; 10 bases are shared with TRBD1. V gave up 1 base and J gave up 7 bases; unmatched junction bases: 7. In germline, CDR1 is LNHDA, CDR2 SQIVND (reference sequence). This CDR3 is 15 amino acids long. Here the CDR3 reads CASSIARQGAREQYF. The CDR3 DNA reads TGTGCCAGTAGTATAGCCCGACAGGGGGCGAGGGAGCAGTACTTC. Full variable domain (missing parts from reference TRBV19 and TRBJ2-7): DGGITQSPKYLFRKEGQNVTLSCEQNLNHDAMYWYRQDPGQGLRLIYYSQIVNDFQKGDIAEGYSVSREKKESFPLTVTSAQKNPTAFYLCASSIARQGAREQYFGPGTRLTVT.

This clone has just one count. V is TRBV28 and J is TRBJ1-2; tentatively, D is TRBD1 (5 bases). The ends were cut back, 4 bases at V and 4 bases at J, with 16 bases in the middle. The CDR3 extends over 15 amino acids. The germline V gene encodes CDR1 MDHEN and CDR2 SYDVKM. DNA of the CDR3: TGTGCCAGCAGTTATCCAGGGACTCCCATCTATGGCTACACCTTC. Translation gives CASSYPGTPIYGYTF.

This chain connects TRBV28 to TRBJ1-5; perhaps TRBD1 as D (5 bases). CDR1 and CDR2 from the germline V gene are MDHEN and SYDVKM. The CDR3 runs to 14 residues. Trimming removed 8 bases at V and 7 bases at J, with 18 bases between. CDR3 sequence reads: CASETGGRSQPQHF. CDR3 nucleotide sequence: TGTGCCAGCGAGACCGGGGGAAGAAGCCAGCCCCAGCATTTT.

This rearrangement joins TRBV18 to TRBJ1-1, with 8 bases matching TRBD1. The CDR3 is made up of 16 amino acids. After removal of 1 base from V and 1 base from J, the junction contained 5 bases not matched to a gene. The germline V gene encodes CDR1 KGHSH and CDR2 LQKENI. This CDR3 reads CASSPQAGGGNTEAFF. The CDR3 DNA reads TGTGCCAGCTCACCACAGGCAGGGGGCGGGAACACTGAAGCTTTCTTT.

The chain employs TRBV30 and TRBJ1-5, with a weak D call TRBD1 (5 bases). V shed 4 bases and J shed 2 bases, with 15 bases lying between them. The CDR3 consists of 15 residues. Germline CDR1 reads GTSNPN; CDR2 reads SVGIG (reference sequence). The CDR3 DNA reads TGTGCCTGGATCTCAACGGACACCCGCAATCAGCCCCAGCATTTT. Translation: CAWISTDTRNQPQHF.

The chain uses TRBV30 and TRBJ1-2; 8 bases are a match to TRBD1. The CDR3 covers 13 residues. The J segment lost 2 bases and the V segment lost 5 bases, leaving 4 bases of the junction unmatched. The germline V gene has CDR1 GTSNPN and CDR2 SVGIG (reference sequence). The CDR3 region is CAWWTGSNYGYTF. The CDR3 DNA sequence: TGTGCCTGGTGGACAGGGTCGAACTATGGCTACACCTTC.

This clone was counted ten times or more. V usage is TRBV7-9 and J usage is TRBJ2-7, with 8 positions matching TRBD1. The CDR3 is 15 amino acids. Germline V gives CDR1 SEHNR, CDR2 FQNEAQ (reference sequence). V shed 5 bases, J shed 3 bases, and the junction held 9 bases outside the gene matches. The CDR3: CASSTRGRANYEQYF. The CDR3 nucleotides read TGTGCCAGCAGCACCAGGGGGCGGGCAAACTACGAGCAGTACTTC.

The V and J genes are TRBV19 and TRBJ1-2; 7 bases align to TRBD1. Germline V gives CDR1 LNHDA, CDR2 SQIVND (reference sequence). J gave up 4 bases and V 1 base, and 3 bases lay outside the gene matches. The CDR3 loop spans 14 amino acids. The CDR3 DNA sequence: TGTGCCAGTAGTATAGGGGGACAGTCCTATGGCTACACCTTC. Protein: CASSIGGQSYGYTF.

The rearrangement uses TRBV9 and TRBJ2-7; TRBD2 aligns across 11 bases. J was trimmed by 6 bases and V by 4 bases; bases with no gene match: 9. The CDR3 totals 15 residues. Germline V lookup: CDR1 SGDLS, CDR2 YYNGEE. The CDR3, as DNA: TGTGCCAGCAGCCAAGGACTAGCGGGTATTGGCGAGCAGTACTTC. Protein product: CASSQGLAGIGEQYF.

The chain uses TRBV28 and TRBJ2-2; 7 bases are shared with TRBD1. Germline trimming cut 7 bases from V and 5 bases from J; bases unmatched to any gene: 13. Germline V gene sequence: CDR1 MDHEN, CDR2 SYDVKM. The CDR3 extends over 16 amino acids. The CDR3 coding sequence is TGTGCCAGCACAGGACAGGCTGCGGCGGGTACCGGGGAGCTGTTTTTT. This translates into CASTGQAAAGTGELFF.

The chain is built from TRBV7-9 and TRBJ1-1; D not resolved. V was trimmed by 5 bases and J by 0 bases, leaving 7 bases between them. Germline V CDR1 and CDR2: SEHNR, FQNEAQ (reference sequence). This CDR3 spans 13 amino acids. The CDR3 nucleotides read TGTGCCAGCAGCCAGACTATGAACACTGAAGCTTTCTTT. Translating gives CASSQTMNTEAFF.